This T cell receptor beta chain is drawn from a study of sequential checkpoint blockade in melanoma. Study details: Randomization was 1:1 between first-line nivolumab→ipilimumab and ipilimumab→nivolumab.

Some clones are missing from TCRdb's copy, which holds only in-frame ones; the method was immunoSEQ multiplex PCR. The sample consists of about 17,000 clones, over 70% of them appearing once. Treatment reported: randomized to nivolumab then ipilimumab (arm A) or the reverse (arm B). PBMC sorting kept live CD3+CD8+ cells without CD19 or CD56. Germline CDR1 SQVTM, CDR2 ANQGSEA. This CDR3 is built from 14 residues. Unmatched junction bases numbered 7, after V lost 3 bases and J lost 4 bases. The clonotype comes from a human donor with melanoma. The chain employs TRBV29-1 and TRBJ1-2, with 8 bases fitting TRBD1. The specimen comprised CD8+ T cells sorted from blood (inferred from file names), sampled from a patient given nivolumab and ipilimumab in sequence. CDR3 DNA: TGCAGCGTTGAGGACAGGGAACGAAGCTATGGCTACACCTTC. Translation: CSVEDRERSYGYTF.